Detailed here is one T cell receptor (beta chain). This specimen belongs to a study of blood T cell repertoires in COVID-19. Study context: Samples representing acute and convalescent COVID-19 were sourced from the United States, Italy and Spain.

Assay used: immunoSEQ multiplex PCR; TCRdb lists only in-frame clones, some missing. The data contain fewer than 65,000 clones, just over 85% of them seen just once; the ten biggest clones take up roughly 1.4%. Looked up from germline, CDR1 is SQVTM and CDR2 is ANQGSEA. The V and J ends lost 7 bases and 4 bases, in that order; junction bases with no gene match: 2. The CDR3 extends over 13 amino acids. The origin of this receptor is a woman of 80 years or more with acute or convalescent COVID-19. The sample taken for sequencing was peripheral blood. V is TRBV29-1 and J is TRBJ2-2; 11 nucleotides line up with TRBD1. The CDR3 loop is CSAGQGATGELFF. CDR3 DNA sequence: TGCAGCGCAGGACAGGGGGCCACCGGGGAGCTGTTTTTT.